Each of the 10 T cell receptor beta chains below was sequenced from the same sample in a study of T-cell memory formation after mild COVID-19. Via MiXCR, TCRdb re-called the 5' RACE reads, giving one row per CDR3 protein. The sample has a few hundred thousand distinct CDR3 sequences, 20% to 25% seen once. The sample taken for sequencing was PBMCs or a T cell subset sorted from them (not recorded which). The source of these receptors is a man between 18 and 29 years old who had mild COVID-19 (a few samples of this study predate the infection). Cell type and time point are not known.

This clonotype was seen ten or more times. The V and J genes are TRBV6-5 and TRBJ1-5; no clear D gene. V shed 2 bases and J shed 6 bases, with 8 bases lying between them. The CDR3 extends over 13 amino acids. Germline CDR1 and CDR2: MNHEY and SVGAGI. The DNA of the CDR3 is TGTGCCAGCAGTTACCGCGGCGGTCAGCCCCAGCATTTT. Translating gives CASSYRGGQPQHF.

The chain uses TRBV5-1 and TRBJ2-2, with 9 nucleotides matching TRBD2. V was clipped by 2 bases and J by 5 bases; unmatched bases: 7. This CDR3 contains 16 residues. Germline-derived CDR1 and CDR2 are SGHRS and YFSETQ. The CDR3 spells CASSFSVAGGTGELFF. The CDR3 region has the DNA TGCGCCAGCAGCTTTTCGGTCGCGGGGGGGACCGGGGAGCTGTTTTTT.

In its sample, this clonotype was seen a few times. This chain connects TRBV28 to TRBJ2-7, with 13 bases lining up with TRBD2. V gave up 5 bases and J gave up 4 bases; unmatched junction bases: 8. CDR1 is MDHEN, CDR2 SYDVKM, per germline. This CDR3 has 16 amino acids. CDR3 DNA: TGTGCCAGCAGTCCGATGGGACTAGCGGGGAGTTACGAGCAGTACGTC. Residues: CASSPMGLAGSYEQYV.

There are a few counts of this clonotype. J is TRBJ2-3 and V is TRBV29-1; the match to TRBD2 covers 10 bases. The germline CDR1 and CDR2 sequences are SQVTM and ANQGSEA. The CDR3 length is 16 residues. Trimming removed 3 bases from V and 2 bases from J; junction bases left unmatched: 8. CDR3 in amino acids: CSVDPVAGGTTDTQYF. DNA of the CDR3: TGCAGCGTTGATCCCGTAGCGGGGGGAACCACAGATACGCAGTATTTT.

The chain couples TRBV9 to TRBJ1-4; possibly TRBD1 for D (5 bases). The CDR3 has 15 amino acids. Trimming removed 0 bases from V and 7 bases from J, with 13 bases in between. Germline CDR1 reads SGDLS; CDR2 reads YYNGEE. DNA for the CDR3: TGTGCCAGCAGCGTAGGTGGGGGATTTAGTGAAAAACTGTTTTTT. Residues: CASSVGGGFSEKLFF. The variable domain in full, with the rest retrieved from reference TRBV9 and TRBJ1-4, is DSGVTQTPKHLITATGQRVTLRCSPRSGDLSVYWYQQSLDQGLQFLIQYYNGEERAKGNILERFSAQQFPDLHSELNLSSLELGDSALYFCASSVGGGFSEKLFFGSGTQLSVL.

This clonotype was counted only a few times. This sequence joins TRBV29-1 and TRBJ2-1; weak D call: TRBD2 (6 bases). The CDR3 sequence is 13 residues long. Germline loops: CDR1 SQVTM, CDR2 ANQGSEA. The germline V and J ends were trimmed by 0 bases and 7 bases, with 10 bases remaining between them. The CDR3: CSVEENAGNEQFF. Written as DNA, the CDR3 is TGCAGCGTTGAAGAGAATGCGGGAAATGAGCAGTTCTTC.

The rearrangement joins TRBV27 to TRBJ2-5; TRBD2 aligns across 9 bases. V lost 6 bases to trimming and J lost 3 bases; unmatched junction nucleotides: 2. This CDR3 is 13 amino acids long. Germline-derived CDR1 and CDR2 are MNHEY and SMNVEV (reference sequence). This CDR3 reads CASRSSGEETQYF. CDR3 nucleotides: TGTGCCAGCAGGTCTAGCGGGGAAGAGACCCAGTACTTC.

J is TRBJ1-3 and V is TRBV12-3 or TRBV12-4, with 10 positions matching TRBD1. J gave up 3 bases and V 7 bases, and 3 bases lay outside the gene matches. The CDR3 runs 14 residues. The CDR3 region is CASIRTGGGNTIYF. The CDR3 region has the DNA TGTGCCAGCATCCGGACAGGGGGTGGAAACACCATATATTTT.

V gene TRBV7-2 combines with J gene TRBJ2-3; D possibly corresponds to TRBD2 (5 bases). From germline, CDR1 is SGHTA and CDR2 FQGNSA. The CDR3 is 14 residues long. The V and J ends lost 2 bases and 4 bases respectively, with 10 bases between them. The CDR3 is CASSLNGEADTQYF. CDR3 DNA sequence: TGTGCCAGCAGCTTAAACGGGGAAGCAGATACGCAGTATTTT.

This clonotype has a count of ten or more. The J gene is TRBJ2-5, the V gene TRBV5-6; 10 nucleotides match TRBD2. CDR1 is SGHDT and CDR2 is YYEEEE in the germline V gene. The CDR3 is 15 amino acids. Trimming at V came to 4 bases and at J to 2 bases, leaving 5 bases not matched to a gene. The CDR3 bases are TGTGCCAGCAGCCTCCGACTAGCGGGTCAAGAGACCCAGTACTTC. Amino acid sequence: CASSLRLAGQETQYF.